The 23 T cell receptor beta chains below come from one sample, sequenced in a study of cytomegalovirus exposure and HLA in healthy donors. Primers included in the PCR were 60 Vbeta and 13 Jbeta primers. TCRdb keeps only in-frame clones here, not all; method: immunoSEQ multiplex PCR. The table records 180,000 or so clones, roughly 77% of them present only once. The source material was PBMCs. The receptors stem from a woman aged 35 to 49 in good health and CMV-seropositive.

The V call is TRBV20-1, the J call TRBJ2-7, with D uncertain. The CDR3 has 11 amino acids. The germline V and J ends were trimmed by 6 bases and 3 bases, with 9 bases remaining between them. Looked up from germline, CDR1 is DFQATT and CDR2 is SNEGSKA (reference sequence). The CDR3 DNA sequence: TGCAGTGCCTTATCTAGCTACGAGCAGTACTTC. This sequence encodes CSALSSYEQYF.

The CDR3 protein is CASSLVRLAGPHNEQFF. DNA of the CDR3: TGTGCCAGCAGCTTAGTCAGACTAGCGGGACCACACAATGAGCAGTTCTTC. The chain employs TRBV7-8 and TRBJ2-1; 11 bases agree with TRBD2. This CDR3 contains 17 residues. Per the germline V gene, CDR1 is SGHVS and CDR2 is FQNEAQ. Trimming removed 1 base from V and 5 bases from J; junction bases left unmatched: 7.

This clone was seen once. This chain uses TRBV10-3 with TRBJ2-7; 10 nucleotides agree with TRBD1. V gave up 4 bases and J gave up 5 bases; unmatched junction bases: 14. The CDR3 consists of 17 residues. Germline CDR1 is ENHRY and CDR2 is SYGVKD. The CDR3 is CAISAGQGIDLRDEQYF. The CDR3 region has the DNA TGTGCCATCAGTGCGGGACAGGGGATCGACCTACGGGACGAGCAGTACTTC.

The CDR3 here is CASSEQALYEQYF. The CDR3 DNA reads TGTGCCAGCAGTGAGCAGGCGCTCTACGAGCAGTACTTC. The rearrangement uses TRBV2 and TRBJ2-7; D ambiguous. V was clipped by 3 bases and J by 3 bases, with 9 bases between them. The CDR3 runs 13 residues. Germline CDR1 SNHLY, CDR2 FYNNEI. The whole variable domain, remainder taken from reference TRBV2 and TRBJ2-7, is EPEVTQTPSHQVTQMGQEVILRCVPISNHLYFYWYRQILGQKVEFLVSFYNNEISEKSEIFDDQFSVERPDGSNFTLKIRSTKLEDSAMYFCASSEQALYEQYFGPGTRLTVT.

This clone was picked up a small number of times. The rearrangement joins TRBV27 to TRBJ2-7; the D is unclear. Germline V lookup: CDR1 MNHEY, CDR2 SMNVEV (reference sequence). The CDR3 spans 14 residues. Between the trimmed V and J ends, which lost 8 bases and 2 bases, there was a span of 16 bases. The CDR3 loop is CASDRKARTYEQYF. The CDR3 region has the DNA TGTGCCAGCGACCGGAAGGCTAGAACCTACGAGCAGTACTTC.

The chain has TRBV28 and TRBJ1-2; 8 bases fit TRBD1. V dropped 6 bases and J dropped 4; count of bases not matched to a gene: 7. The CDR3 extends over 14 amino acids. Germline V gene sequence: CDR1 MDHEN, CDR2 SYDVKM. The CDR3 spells CASRGSGGSYGYTF. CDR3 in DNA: TGTGCCAGCAGAGGATCAGGGGGCAGCTATGGCTACACCTTC.

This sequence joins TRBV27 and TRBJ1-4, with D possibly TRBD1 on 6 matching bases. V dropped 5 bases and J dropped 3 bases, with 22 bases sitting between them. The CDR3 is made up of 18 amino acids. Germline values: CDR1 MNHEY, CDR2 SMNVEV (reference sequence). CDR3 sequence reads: CASSPDPAVAGANEKLFF. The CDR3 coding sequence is TGTGCCAGCAGTCCGGACCCCGCGGTGGCAGGGGCTAATGAAAAACTGTTTTTT.

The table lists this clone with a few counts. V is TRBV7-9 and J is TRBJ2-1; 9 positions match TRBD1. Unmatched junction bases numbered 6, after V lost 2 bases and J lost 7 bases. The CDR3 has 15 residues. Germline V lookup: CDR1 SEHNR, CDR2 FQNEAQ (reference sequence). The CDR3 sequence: CASSLILGQGNEQFF. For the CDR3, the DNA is TGTGCCAGCAGCTTAATCTTGGGACAGGGAAATGAGCAGTTCTTC.

This chain's CDR3 is CASSLGGVAKNIQYF. The DNA for the CDR3 is TGTGCCAGCAGTTTGGGCGGGGTCGCCAAAAACATTCAGTACTTC. V gene TRBV28 combines with J gene TRBJ2-4; possible D gene TRBD2, 6 bases. CDR3 length: 15 residues. V lost 3 bases, J lost 1 base, and 10 bases lay in between. CDR1 and CDR2 (germline): MDHEN, SYDVKM.

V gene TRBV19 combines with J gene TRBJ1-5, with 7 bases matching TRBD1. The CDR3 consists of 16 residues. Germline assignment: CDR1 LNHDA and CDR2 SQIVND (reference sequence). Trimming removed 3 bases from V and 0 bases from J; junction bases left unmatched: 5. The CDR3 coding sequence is TGTGCCAGTAGTATTCACGGGACAGATAGCAATCAGCCCCAGCATTTT. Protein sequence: CASSIHGTDSNQPQHF.

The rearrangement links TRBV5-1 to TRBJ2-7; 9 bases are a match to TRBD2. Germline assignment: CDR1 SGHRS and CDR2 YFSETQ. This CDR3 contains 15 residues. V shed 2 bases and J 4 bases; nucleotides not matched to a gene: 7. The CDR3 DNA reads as TGCGCCAGCAGCTTTGGCGGGAGGGCCGTGTACGAGCAGTACTTC. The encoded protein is CASSFGGRAVYEQYF.

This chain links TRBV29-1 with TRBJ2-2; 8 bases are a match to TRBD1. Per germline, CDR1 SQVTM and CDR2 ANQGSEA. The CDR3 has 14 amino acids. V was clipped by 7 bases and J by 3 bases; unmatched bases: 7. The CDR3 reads CSGRTGRDTGELFF. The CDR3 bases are TGCAGCGGTCGGACAGGGCGGGACACCGGGGAGCTGTTTTTT.

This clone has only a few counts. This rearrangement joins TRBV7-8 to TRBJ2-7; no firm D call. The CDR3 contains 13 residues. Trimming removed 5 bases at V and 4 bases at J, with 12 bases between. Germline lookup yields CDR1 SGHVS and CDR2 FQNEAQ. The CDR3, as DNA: TGTGCCAGCAGCCCTGGAGATGGTTACGAGCAGTACTTC. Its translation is CASSPGDGYEQYF.

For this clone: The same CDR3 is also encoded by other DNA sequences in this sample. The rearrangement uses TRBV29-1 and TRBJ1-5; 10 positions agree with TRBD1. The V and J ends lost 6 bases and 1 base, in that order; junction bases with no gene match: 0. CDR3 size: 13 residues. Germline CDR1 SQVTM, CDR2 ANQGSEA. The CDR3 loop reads CSVGQGSNQPQHF. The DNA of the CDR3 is TGCAGCGTGGGACAGGGGAGCAATCAGCCCCAGCATTTT.

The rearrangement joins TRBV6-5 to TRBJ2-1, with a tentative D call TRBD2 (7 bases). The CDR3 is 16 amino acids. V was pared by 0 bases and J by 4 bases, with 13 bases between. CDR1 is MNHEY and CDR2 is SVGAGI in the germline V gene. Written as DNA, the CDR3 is TGTGCCAGCAGTTACTCGAAGGGAGGGGGATACAATGAGCAGTTCTTC. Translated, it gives CASSYSKGGGYNEQFF.

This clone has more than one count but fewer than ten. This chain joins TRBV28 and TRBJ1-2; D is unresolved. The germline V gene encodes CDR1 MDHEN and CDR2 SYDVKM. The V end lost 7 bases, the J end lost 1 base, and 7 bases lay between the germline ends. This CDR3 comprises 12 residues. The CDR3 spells CASKGGNYGYTF. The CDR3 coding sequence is TGTGCCAGCAAAGGAGGTAACTATGGCTACACCTTC.

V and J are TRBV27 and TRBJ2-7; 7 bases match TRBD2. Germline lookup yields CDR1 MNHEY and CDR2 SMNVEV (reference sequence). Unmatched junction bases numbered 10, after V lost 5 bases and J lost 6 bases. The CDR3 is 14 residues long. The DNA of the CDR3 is TGTGCCAGCAGTGTATTAAGGGACTACTCCGAGCAGTACTTC. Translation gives CASSVLRDYSEQYF.

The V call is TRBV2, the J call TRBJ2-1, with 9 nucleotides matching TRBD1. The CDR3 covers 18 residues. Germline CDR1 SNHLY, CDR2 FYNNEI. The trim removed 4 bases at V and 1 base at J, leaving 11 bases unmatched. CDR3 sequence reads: CASSGLDRGTGSYNEQFF. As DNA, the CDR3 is TGTGCCAGCAGTGGGTTGGACAGGGGCACAGGATCCTACAATGAGCAGTTCTTC.

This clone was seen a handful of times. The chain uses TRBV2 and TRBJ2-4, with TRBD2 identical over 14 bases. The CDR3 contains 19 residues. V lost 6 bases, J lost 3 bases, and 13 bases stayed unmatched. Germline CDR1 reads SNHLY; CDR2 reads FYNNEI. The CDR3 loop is CASSDRRLAGGPVKNIQYF. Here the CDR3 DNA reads TGTGCCAGCAGCGACCGGCGACTAGCGGGAGGGCCTGTCAAAAACATTCAGTACTTC.

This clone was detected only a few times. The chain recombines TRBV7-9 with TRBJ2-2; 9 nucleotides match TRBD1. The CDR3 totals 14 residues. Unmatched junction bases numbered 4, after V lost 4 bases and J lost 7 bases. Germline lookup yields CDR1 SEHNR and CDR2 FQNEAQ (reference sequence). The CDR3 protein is CASSWDRAGGELFF. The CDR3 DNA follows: TGTGCCAGCAGCTGGGACAGGGCGGGCGGGGAGCTGTTTTTT.

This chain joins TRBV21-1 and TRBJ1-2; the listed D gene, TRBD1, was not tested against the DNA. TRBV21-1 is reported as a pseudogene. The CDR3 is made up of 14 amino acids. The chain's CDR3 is CASSKDRGYYGYTF. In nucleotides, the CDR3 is TGTGCCAGCAGCAAAGACAGGGGATACTATGGCTACACCTTC.

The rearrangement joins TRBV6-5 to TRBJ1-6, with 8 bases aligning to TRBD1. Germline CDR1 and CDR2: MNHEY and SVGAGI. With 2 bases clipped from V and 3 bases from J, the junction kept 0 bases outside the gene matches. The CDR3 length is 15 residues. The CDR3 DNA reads TGTGCCAGCAGTTACGGGACAGGCTATAATTCACCCCTCCACTTT. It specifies CASSYGTGYNSPLHF.

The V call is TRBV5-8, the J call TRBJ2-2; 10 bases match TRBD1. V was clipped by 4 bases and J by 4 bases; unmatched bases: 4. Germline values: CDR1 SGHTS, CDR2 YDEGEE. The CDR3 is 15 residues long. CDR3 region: CASSPGTGVTGELFF. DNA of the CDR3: TGTGCCAGCAGCCCTGGGACAGGGGTCACCGGGGAGCTGTTTTTT. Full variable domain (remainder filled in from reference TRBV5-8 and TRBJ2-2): EAGVTQSPTHLIKTRGQQATLRCSPISGHTSVYWYQQALGLGLQFLLWYDEGEERNRGNFPPRFSGRQFPNYSSELNVNALELEDSALYLCASSPGTGVTGELFFGEGSRLTVL.